This TCR beta chain was observed in a study of Ad26.COV2.S vaccination and SARS-CoV-2 variants (dated by TCRdb to about 2021). For the wider study: Vaccine-arm donors came from COV1001, a multicentre, randomized, double-blind, placebo-controlled phase I-IIa trial of Ad26.COV2.S in healthy adults. TCRbeta repertoire sequencing served as the tool for gauging how specific and how broad the SARS-CoV-2-reactive T cell receptors were following Ad26.COV2.S vaccination. Trial participants were randomized into five groups of five, in which low-dose or high-dose Ad26.COV2.S was given once or twice, or placebo was given on both occasions. Dosing of Ad26.COV2.S was intramuscular, at either 5x10^10 or 1x10^11 viral particles, delivered as one shot or as two shots spaced 56 days apart. Blinding of investigators to trial group allocation was maintained during experiments and outcome assessment. The TCR-sequenced set comprised around 30 samples: approximately 19 Ad26.COV2.S vaccine recipients, 5 placebo recipients and 8 SARS-CoV-2 convalescent individuals. Here is what the overall study found, with its caveats: Spike-specific TCR breadth was higher in Ad26.COV2.S recipients than in placebo recipients (P = 0.0014). The study was not powered to compare responses between vaccine doses or regimens. Non-spike TCR breadth was comparable between vaccine and placebo recipients, consistent with the vaccine containing only spike. It was noted by the authors that total T cell responses may have been underestimated by the TCR breadth and depth analyses. After vaccination, substantial breadth of spike-specific CD8+ and CD4+ T cell responses was reported.

The CDR3 runs 15 residues from the cysteine to the phenylalanine. The read is trimmed to its CDR3 DNA, 45 bases read in frame from base 1. V was cut back by 7 bases and J by 1 base, leaving a gap of 16 bases between them. Based on the germline V gene, the CDR1 and CDR2 sequences are ENHRY and SYGVKD. As concerns this clone: No antigen is known for it. Per-base qualities were not stored, and no clone one base away is much larger.

The immunoSEQ Assay was the method used to sequence TCRbeta CDR3 regions. After extraction, genomic DNA underwent amplification by bias-controlled multiplex PCR, followed by high-throughput sequencing. The original pipeline was this. Collapsing and filtering of sequences were performed to quantify the absolute abundance of each unique TCRbeta CDR3 region. Usable DNA was measured by amplifying reference genes present in all nucleated cells, and TCRbeta template counts were normalized to that usable DNA to estimate T cell fraction. Repertoire TCRs were annotated as SARS-CoV-2-specific when V gene, CDR3 amino acid sequence and J gene were exactly matched to a known reactive TCR set. MIRA supplied the reference SARS-CoV-2 TCR set, which was filtered for enrichment in COVID-19-positive ImmuneCODE repertoires so that public or cross-reactive TCRs were removed. Using the MIRA antigens, annotated TCRs were further analysed by specific ORF or by position within an ORF. Depth was the summed frequency of annotated unique rearrangements, while breadth was defined as annotated unique rearrangements over total unique productive rearrangements. TCR breadth was compared between groups using two-sided Wilcoxon rank-sum tests. TCRdb mirrors the immuneACCESS table, restricted to in-frame sequences. Some clones are absent from its copies; in checked studies, under half trace to an unresolved V gene, and the reason for the others is unknown. From that table come the V and J calls and clone size; the DNA was used to work out D and trimming. The sample table contains about 680,000 clones; only one count was recorded for about 90% of them. In total, the top ten clones hold about 1.5% of the sample.

The meaning of the sample's treatment or condition label: over 15 received Ad26.COV2.S at low or high dose, single or two shots; several received placebo; per-sample allocation not given. Repertoires of vaccine and placebo recipients were sequenced from samples taken on day 63 after the first injection. Cohort 1b enrolled roughly 25 adults aged 18-55 years at a single site in Boston, USA, between 29 July and 7 August 2020. Ad26.COV2.S was a replication-incompetent adenovirus type 26 vector expressing a prefusion-stabilized SARS-CoV-2 spike protein from the original Wuhan strain. Sequenced material: peripheral blood, taken in a trial of Ad26.COV2.S vaccine versus placebo. Rearrangement joined TRBV10-3 to TRBJ1-2, and perhaps TRBD1 as D gene, on 5 matching bases. This receptor was identified in a person between 18 and 65 years old who received the Ad26.COV2.S COVID-19 vaccine or a placebo. The nucleotides are TGTGCCATCACCCCTGGGGCAGGCGTTAACTATGGCTACACCTTC. Translation gives CAITPGAGVNYGYTF.